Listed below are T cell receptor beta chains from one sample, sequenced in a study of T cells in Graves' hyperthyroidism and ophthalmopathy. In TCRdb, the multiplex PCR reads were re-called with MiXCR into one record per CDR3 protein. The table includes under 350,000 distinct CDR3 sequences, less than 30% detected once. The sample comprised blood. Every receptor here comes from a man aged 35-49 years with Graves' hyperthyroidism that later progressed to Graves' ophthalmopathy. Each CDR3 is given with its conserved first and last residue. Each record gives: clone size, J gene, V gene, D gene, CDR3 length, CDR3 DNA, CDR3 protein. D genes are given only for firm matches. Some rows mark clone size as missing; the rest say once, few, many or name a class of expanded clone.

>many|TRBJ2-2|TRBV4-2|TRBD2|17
TGTGCCAGCAGCAGCGGGACTAGCGGGAGGAACACCGGGGAGCTGTTTTTT
CASSSGTSGRNTGELFF
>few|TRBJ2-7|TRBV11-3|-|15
TGTGCCAGCAGCTTAGCATCGGGACTGTTCTACGAGCAGTACTTC
CASSLASGLFYEQYF
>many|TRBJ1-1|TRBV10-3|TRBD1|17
TGTGCCATCAGCGCCCTCGGGACAGCCCCCATGAACACTGAAGCTTTCTTT
CAISALGTAPMNTEAFF
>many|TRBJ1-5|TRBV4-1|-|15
TGCGCCAGCAGCCGATCAGGCGCGGGGGATCAGCCCCAGCATTTT
CASSRSGAGDQPQHF
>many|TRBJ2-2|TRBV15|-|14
TGTGCCACCAGCAGGGAAGCGAACACCGGGGAGCTGTTTTTT
CATSREANTGELFF
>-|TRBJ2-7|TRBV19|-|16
TGTGCCAGTAGGAGACAGGGACCAGCGGGAGATTCCGAGCAGTACTTC
CASRRQGPAGDSEQYF
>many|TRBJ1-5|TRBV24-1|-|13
TGTGCCACCAGCACAGGGTCGCGGCAGCCCCAGCATTTT
CATSTGSRQPQHF
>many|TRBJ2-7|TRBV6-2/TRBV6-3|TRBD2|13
TGTGCCAGCAGGCTAGCGGGTACCTACGAGCAGTACTTC
CASRLAGTYEQYF
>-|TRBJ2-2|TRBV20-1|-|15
TGCAGTGCGCATTTAGGAGGAAGGGACACCGGGGAGCTGTTTTTT
CSAHLGGRDTGELFF
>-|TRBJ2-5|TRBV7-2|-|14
TGTGCCAGCAGCTTAATGGGAAGCCAAGAGACCCAGTACTTC
CASSLMGSQETQYF
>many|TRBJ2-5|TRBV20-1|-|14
TGCAGTGCTAGAACCCGGGCGGGAAGGGAGACCCAGTACTTC
CSARTRAGRETQYF
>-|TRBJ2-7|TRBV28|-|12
TGTGCCAGCAGTTTTGGGGGGGCCGAGCAGTACTTC
CASSFGGAEQYF
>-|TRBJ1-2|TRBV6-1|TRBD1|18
TGTGCCAGCAGTGATTTCCCCGAGACAGGGGCCCCTAACTATGGCTACACCTTC
CASSDFPETGAPNYGYTF
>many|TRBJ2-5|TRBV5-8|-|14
TGTGCCAGCAGCTTGGGGCTAGCGCAAGAGACCCAGTACTTC
CASSLGLAQETQYF